The 22 T cell receptor beta chains listed next were all sequenced from one sample in a study of neurological immune-mediated disorders. Time point of the sample: longitudinal time-point 3. TCRdb itself ran the 5' RACE reads through MiXCR, one entry per CDR3 protein. The table shows fewer than 50,000 distinct CDR3 sequences, with about 14% occurring only once. Sequencing was carried out using PBMCs. The source of these receptors is a man aged 25-45 years in good health.

The V call is TRBV19, the J call TRBJ2-5, with a tentative D call TRBD2 (5 bases). This CDR3 is 16 amino acids long. V was cut by 5 bases and J by 3 bases, with 19 bases left in between. Germline CDR1 reads LNHDA; CDR2 reads SQIVND (reference sequence). The CDR3 nucleotides read TGTGCCAGTAGTCGTTTTGACCAAACCGGGGAAGAGACCCAGTACTTC. It translates to CASSRFDQTGEETQYF.

This clonotype was observed at least ten times. V and J are TRBV28 and TRBJ2-5; D is perhaps TRBD1 or TRBD2 (7 bases each). V shed 5 bases and J shed 2 bases, with 15 bases lying between them. The CDR3 runs to 15 residues. Germline CDR1 reads MDHEN; CDR2 reads SYDVKM. The CDR3 coding sequence is TGTGCCAGCAGTAAAGGGACAGCGGGGCAAGAGACCCAGTACTTC. As protein: CASSKGTAGQETQYF.

There are many counts of this clonotype. The chain carries TRBV10-3 and TRBJ2-6; D gene ambiguous. The CDR3 is 14 amino acids. Between the trimmed V and J ends, which lost 10 bases and 0 bases, there was a span of 10 bases. Germline V gene data show CDR1 as ENHRY and CDR2 as SYGVKD. CDR3 nucleotides: TGTGCCACCCTAGACCGCTCTGGGGCCAACGTCCTGACTTTC. Amino acid sequence: CATLDRSGANVLTF.

Ten or more counts support this clonotype. The chain has TRBV20-1 and TRBJ2-1; the match to TRBD2 covers 12 bases. This CDR3 is 15 amino acids long. Per the germline V gene, CDR1 is DFQATT and CDR2 is SNEGSKA (reference sequence). V trimming: 4 bases; J trimming: 9 bases; junction bases outside the gene matches: 10. Here the CDR3 reads CSATRTSGTLGEQFF. CDR3 nucleotide sequence: TGCAGTGCTACCAGGACTAGCGGGACCTTGGGTGAGCAGTTCTTC.

This clonotype was counted many times. This chain uses TRBV2 with TRBJ2-7; D is ambiguous. The V end was cut by 3 bases, the J end by 7 bases, with 10 bases between. CDR1 SNHLY and CDR2 FYNNEI come from the germline V gene. CDR3 length equals 12 residues. The CDR3 loop reads CASSEDPLEQYF. DNA of the CDR3: TGTGCCAGCAGTGAGGACCCGCTGGAGCAGTACTTC.

In this sample, this clonotype turned up many times. The chain is built from TRBV6-2 or TRBV6-3 and TRBJ2-1, with 11 bases fitting TRBD1. CDR3 length equals 18 residues. Trimming at V came to 6 bases and at J to 4 bases, leaving 14 bases not matched to a gene. Germline V gives CDR1 MNHEY, CDR2 SVGEGT. The CDR3 DNA sequence: TGTGCCAGCAGGAGTACACCCGGGACAGGGGGAAATTACAATGAGCAGTTCTTC. Translation: CASRSTPGTGGNYNEQFF.

This clonotype was observed many times. The chain is built from TRBV20-1 and TRBJ2-1; D is possibly TRBD1 (6 bases). The germline CDR1 and CDR2 sequences are DFQATT and SNEGSKA (reference sequence). Trimming removed 0 bases at V and 3 bases at J, with 12 bases between. The CDR3 runs 15 residues. CDR3 sequence reads: CSARDRGRGYNEQFF. In DNA, the CDR3 is TGCAGTGCTAGAGATCGCGGCAGGGGCTACAATGAGCAGTTCTTC.

This clonotype has at least ten counts. The chain joins TRBV20-1 to TRBJ2-7; no clear D. The CDR3 has 13 amino acids. Trimming stripped 3 bases from V and 5 bases from J, with 14 bases between. CDR1 is DFQATT and CDR2 is SNEGSKA in the germline V gene (reference sequence). CDR3 loop: CSARDPAPNEQYF. Written as DNA, the CDR3 is TGCAGTGCTAGGGACCCCGCTCCCAACGAGCAGTACTTC.

The genes are TRBV12-3 or TRBV12-4 and TRBJ2-6; D might be TRBD1 (5 bases). Trimming stripped 4 bases from V and 4 bases from J, with 8 bases between. The CDR3 runs to 14 residues. CDR3 sequence reads: CASSSRQGANVLTF. The CDR3 DNA reads as TGTGCCAGCAGTTCCAGACAGGGGGCCAACGTCCTGACTTTC.

This clonotype was counted many times. CDR3 residues: CASSLVSGEAFF. The DNA of the CDR3 is TGCGCCAGCAGCTTGGTTAGCGGTGAAGCTTTCTTT. The chain combines TRBV5-1 with TRBJ1-1, with D unclear. Germline V gene sequence: CDR1 SGHRS, CDR2 YFSETQ. V shed 0 bases and J shed 7 bases, with 7 bases lying between them. CDR3 length: 12 amino acids.

DNA of the CDR3: TGTGCCAGTAAATCGCCACGTGAGACCCAGTACTTC. Translating it yields CASKSPRETQYF. The V and J genes are TRBV19 and TRBJ2-5; D is ambiguous. The CDR3 has 12 residues. Germline V gene lookup returns CDR1 LNHDA and CDR2 SQIVND (reference sequence). V lost 7 bases, J lost 5 bases, and 11 bases lay in between.

This clonotype appeared many times. This chain joins TRBV3-1 and TRBJ1-6, with TRBD1 as a possible D gene (5 bases). Germline CDR1 is LGHDT and CDR2 is YNNKEL (reference sequence). The CDR3 has 14 residues. Trimming stripped 1 base from V and 7 bases from J, with 8 bases between. The DNA for the CDR3 is TGTGCCAGCAGCCAAGGACGGGACAATTCACCCCTCCACTTT. Protein sequence: CASSQGRDNSPLHF.

This clonotype was found many times. The chain's CDR3 is CASSLGQTNTEAFF. The CDR3 nucleotides read TGCGCCAGCAGCTTGGGGCAGACAAACACTGAAGCTTTCTTT. This chain joins TRBV5-1 and TRBJ1-1, with D unclear. This CDR3 region has 14 residues. Between the trimmed V and J ends, which lost 0 bases and 2 bases, there was a span of 8 bases. Per the germline V gene, CDR1 is SGHRS and CDR2 is YFSETQ. Supplemented by reference TRBV5-1 and TRBJ1-1, the full variable domain reads KAGVTQTPRYLIKTRGQQVTLSCSPISGHRSVSWYQQTPGQGLQFLFEYFSETQRNKGNFPGRFSGRQFSNSRSEMNVSTLELGDSALYLCASSLGQTNTEAFFGQGTRLTVV.

Ten or more counts support this clonotype. This rearrangement joins TRBV27 to TRBJ2-2, with no clear D. Trimming removed 3 bases at V and 0 bases at J, with 8 bases between. Per germline, CDR1 MNHEY and CDR2 SMNVEV (reference sequence). The CDR3 extends over 15 amino acids. Here the CDR3 reads CASSFRVANTGELFF. The CDR3 DNA reads as TGTGCCAGCAGTTTCCGGGTCGCGAACACCGGGGAGCTGTTTTTT.

Note on this clonotype: Its ends do not fully match the called genes, so a read error is possible. The chain recombines TRBV28 with TRBJ2-6; TRBD2 might be the D (6 bases). This CDR3 is built from 19 residues. Germline loops: CDR1 MDHEN, CDR2 SYDVKM. This CDR3 is CASISPNRGAGSVANVLTF. CDR3 nucleotides: TGTGCCAGCATTTCCCCTAATCGGGGCGCGGGGTCTGTGGCCAACGTCCTGACTTTC.

There are many counts of this clonotype. This rearrangement joins TRBV7-3 to TRBJ2-1; TRBD1 matches at 11 bases. Germline CDR1 is SGHTA and CDR2 is FQGTGA. The CDR3 has 16 amino acids. The trim removed 5 bases at V and 3 bases at J, leaving 6 bases unmatched. The CDR3 reads CASSDRTGGHYNEQFF. CDR3 bases: TGTGCCAGCAGCGATCGGACAGGGGGCCACTACAATGAGCAGTTCTTC.

V is TRBV7-9 and J is TRBJ2-6, with 9 bases fitting TRBD1. J gave up 1 base and V 6 bases, and 7 bases lay outside the gene matches. Germline CDR1 is SEHNR and CDR2 is FQNEAQ (reference sequence). This CDR3 is 17 amino acids long. In nucleotides, the CDR3 is TGTGCCAGCAGATTCGGACAGGGGAGTTCTGGGGCCAACGTCCTGACTTTC. Protein product: CASRFGQGSSGANVLTF.

This clonotype appeared many times. The DNA of the CDR3 is TGCAGTGCTACTAGAAGCTCTGGAAACACCATATATTTT. As protein: CSATRSSGNTIYF. The chain employs TRBV20-1 and TRBJ1-3; no firm D call. The germline V gene has CDR1 DFQATT and CDR2 SNEGSKA (reference sequence). V was shortened by 4 bases and J by 0 bases, with 7 bases between the two germline ends. The CDR3 is 13 residues long.

The table lists this clonotype with many counts. The chain joins TRBV5-1 to TRBJ2-7, with 11 bases fitting TRBD1. The V gene end was trimmed by 4 bases and the J gene end by 5 bases; junction bases not matched to a gene: 8. Germline V gene sequence: CDR1 SGHRS, CDR2 YFSETQ. The CDR3 totals 15 residues. DNA for the CDR3: TGCGCCAGCAGCGCGGACGGGACAGGGGGGGACGAGCAGTACTTC. Translated, it gives CASSADGTGGDEQYF.

This clonotype has at least ten counts. This chain connects TRBV10-3 to TRBJ2-7; 8 positions match TRBD2. V lost 2 bases to trimming and J lost 4 bases; unmatched junction nucleotides: 7. The germline gives CDR1 ENHRY, CDR2 SYGVKD. The CDR3 is made up of 15 amino acids. CDR3 residues: CAISEASGRSYEQYF. The CDR3 coding sequence is TGTGCCATCAGTGAGGCCAGCGGGAGATCGTACGAGCAGTACTTC.

Regarding this clonotype: A much larger clone differs by one base, so this may be a read error. V is TRBV5-1 and J is TRBJ2-1, with D possibly being TRBD2 (6 bases). Germline lookup yields CDR1 SGHRS and CDR2 YFSETQ. The CDR3 runs to 16 residues. CDR3 sequence (DNA): TGCGACAGCAGCTTGGCCTGGGGACTCACCTACAATGAGCAGTTCTTC. Amino acids: CDSSLAWGLTYNEQFF.

This clonotype came up many times. The chain combines TRBV7-2 with TRBJ1-5; no clear D gene. Germline V CDR1 and CDR2: SGHTA, FQGNSA. This CDR3 comprises 12 residues. Trimming pared 5 bases from V and 5 bases from J, leaving 7 bases between. The DNA of the CDR3 is TGTGCCAGCAGCCTTCCTTATCAGCCCCAGCATTTT. Protein: CASSLPYQPQHF.